The T cell receptor beta chain described here comes from a study of T cell clones after liver transplantation. The study's findings and limits: Graft donor-reactive T cells may have migrated into the graft rather than being deleted. A significant post-transplant drop in circulating graft-donor-reactive CD4 TCRbeta sequences occurred in most of the 8 subjects.

As to this clone: Its antigen is unknown.

The CDR3 consists of 13 residues. V was clipped by 10 bases and J by 5 bases, with 17 bases between them. Germline V gives CDR1 MDHEN, CDR2 SYDVKM. Assay: immunoSEQ multiplex PCR; the TCRdb copy retains only in-frame clones and omits some. The sample shows 12,000 to 15,000 clones, less than 85% of them seen only once. The chain has TRBV28 and TRBJ2-5; tentative D call: TRBD2 (7 bases). This receptor was obtained from a human patient who received a liver transplant. Some T cells may arise from the graft donor. This material consisted of CD8+ T cells from blood, taken about 50 months after liver transplant. The CDR3 here is CATALGGAETQYF. The CDR3 DNA reads TGTGCCACCGCCTTGGGGGGGGCTGAGACCCAGTACTTC.